The 16 T cell receptor beta chains below come from one sample, sequenced in a study of shared clonotypes between healthy human individuals. The data were produced by immunoSEQ multiplex PCR, yet TCRdb's version contains in-frame clones alone and is incomplete. This table has roughly 2,300,000 clones, roughly 90% appearing once. The sample consisted of naive CD4+ T cells from PBMCs. The subset is: CD45RA+ positively selected. Source of these receptors: a man between 18 and 35 years old in good health. Some clones in this sample may be carry-over from other donors' samples.

The table lists this clone with a count of one. The V gene is TRBV19, the J gene TRBJ2-7; 10 bases agree with TRBD1. The CDR3 length is 16 residues. Germline V CDR1 and CDR2: LNHDA, SQIVND (reference sequence). V shed 3 bases and J 1 base; nucleotides not matched to a gene: 6. CDR3 protein: CASSIRWTGGSYEQYF. As DNA, the CDR3 is TGTGCCAGTAGTATTCGTTGGACAGGGGGTTCCTACGAGCAGTACTTC.

J is TRBJ2-5 and V is TRBV7-2; 8 nucleotides align to TRBD1. J gave up 3 bases and V 3 bases, and 6 bases lay outside the gene matches. Germline CDR1 and CDR2: SGHTA and FQGNSA. The CDR3 is 15 amino acids. In DNA, the CDR3 is TGTGCCAGCAGCTTCAACAGGGGGTGGGAAGAGACCCAGTACTTC. Translation: CASSFNRGWEETQYF.

This clone was observed once. In DNA, the CDR3 is TGCGCCAGCAGCTGGAGGACAGATTCCTACGAGCAGTACTTC. Its protein product is CASSWRTDSYEQYF. The chain couples TRBV5-1 to TRBJ2-7; a possible D gene is TRBD1 (6 bases). CDR3 length equals 14 residues. Germline V gene sequence: CDR1 SGHRS, CDR2 YFSETQ. V lost 3 bases and J lost 1, with 11 bases in between.

The chain uses TRBV19 and TRBJ1-2, with D possibly matching TRBD1 (5 bases). Germline V gene data show CDR1 as LNHDA and CDR2 as SQIVND (reference sequence). V was cut by 3 bases and J by 7 bases, with 27 bases left in between. The CDR3 covers 18 residues. The CDR3 DNA follows: TGTGCCAGTAGTATGCCACCTGTCCCGGTGGCAGGGAGGGTTGGCTACACCTTC. It encodes CASSMPPVPVAGRVGYTF.

As regards this clone: This CDR3 is also generated by other DNA sequences in the sample. The V and J genes are TRBV4-1 and TRBJ2-1; TRBD2 aligns across 9 bases. Germline CDR1 is MGHRA and CDR2 is YSYEKL. V shed 1 base and J 1 base; nucleotides not matched to a gene: 5. The CDR3 extends over 17 amino acids. CDR3 sequence: CASSQVLAGVSYNEQFF. In nucleotides, the CDR3 is TGCGCCAGCAGCCAAGTTTTAGCGGGAGTGTCCTACAATGAGCAGTTCTTC.

Comments on this clone: Other DNA sequences in this specimen translate into the identical CDR3. The chain uses TRBV7-9 and TRBJ1-4, with 9 bases matching TRBD1. The CDR3 covers 14 residues. Germline CDR1 and CDR2: SEHNR and FQNEAQ (reference sequence). Trimming removed 5 bases from V and 8 bases from J; junction bases left unmatched: 6. The CDR3 here is CASSPTGGNEKLFF. In nucleotides, the CDR3 is TGTGCCAGCAGCCCGACAGGGGGTAACGAAAAACTGTTTTTT. The complete variable domain, with remaining parts taken from reference TRBV7-9 and TRBJ1-4, reads DTGVSQNPRHKITKRGQNVTFRCDPISEHNRLYWYRQTLGQGPEFLTYFQNEAQLEKSRLLSDRFSAERPKGSFSTLEIQRTEQGDSAMYLCASSPTGGNEKLFFGSGTQLSVL.

The rearrangement uses TRBV6-6 and TRBJ1-2, with 7 bases that match TRBD1. The CDR3 totals 14 residues. The V and J ends lost 2 bases and 2 bases, in that order; junction bases with no gene match: 2. Germline-derived CDR1 and CDR2 are MNHNY and SVGAGI (reference sequence). As DNA, the CDR3 is TGTGCCAGCAGTTACGGGACAGCGAACTATGGCTACACCTTC. Its protein product is CASSYGTANYGYTF.

The rearrangement joins TRBV14 to TRBJ2-7; 8 bases agree with TRBD1. CDR1 and CDR2 from the germline V gene are SGHDN and FVKESK. The CDR3 consists of 15 residues. J was trimmed by 3 bases and V by 1 base; bases with no gene match: 5. The CDR3 coding sequence is TGTGCCAGCAGCCAAGCCCGGGACAGGAGCTACGAGCAGTACTTC. It specifies CASSQARDRSYEQYF.

The chain links TRBV2 to TRBJ1-5; TRBD1 agrees at 7 bases. This CDR3 spans 15 amino acids. The trim removed 5 bases at V and 0 bases at J, leaving 4 bases unmatched. The germline gives CDR1 SNHLY, CDR2 FYNNEI. The CDR3: CASSRNRGSNQPQHF. CDR3 nucleotides: TGTGCCAGCAGTCGCAACAGGGGTAGCAATCAGCCCCAGCATTTT.

The V and J genes are TRBV19 and TRBJ2-6; D is undetermined. Germline CDR1 LNHDA, CDR2 SQIVND (reference sequence). The CDR3 extends over 15 amino acids. Deletions cut 7 bases from V and 0 bases from J, with 10 bases between. The CDR3 loop is CASMKMISGANVLTF. The CDR3 DNA is TGTGCCAGTATGAAAATGATCTCTGGGGCCAACGTCCTGACTTTC.

On this clone: Other DNA sequences in the same sample also yield this CDR3. The chain is built from TRBV6-5 and TRBJ2-7, with 7 bases aligning to TRBD2. The germline gives CDR1 MNHEY, CDR2 SVGAGI. The CDR3 contains 15 residues. V gave up 0 bases and J gave up 1 base; unmatched junction bases: 3. CDR3 nucleotides: TGTGCCAGCAGTTACTCCCCCGGGAGGTCCTACGAGCAGTACTTC. It specifies CASSYSPGRSYEQYF.

This chain joins TRBV7-2 and TRBJ2-3; tentative D call: TRBD2 (6 bases). Trimming removed 3 bases from V and 0 bases from J, with 13 bases in between. The CDR3 extends over 16 amino acids. The germline V gene encodes CDR1 SGHTA and CDR2 FQGNSA. The CDR3 is CASSLLGTLSTDTQYF. DNA of the CDR3: TGTGCCAGCAGCTTGCTCGGGACTTTGAGCACAGATACGCAGTATTTT.

This chain joins TRBV7-7 and TRBJ1-1; 8 bases map to TRBD1. In germline, CDR1 is SSHAT, CDR2 FNYEAQ (reference sequence). The CDR3 spans 13 residues. V lost 5 bases and J lost 4; bases outside the gene matches: 3. CDR3 sequence (DNA): TGTGCCAGCAGCGTCGACAGGGGCACTGAAGCTTTCTTT. It yields the protein CASSVDRGTEAFF.

This chain joins TRBV29-1 and TRBJ2-1; tentatively, D is TRBD1 or TRBD2 (5 bases each). The CDR3 length is 14 residues. Trimming removed 7 bases from V and 0 bases from J, with 13 bases in between. Germline V CDR1 and CDR2: SQVTM, ANQGSEA. The CDR3 DNA reads as TGCAGCGGAGGGACGGGGAACTCCTACAATGAGCAGTTCTTC. Protein: CSGGTGNSYNEQFF.

The genes are TRBV9 and TRBJ1-5; tentative D call: TRBD1 (5 bases). Germline loops: CDR1 SGDLS, CDR2 YYNGEE. The CDR3 loop spans 14 amino acids. V dropped 3 bases and J dropped 3 bases, with 10 bases sitting between them. In DNA form, the CDR3 reads TGTGCCAGCAGCGCGACAGCTTTCAATCAGCCCCAGCATTTT. It codes for CASSATAFNQPQHF.

This chain joins TRBV28 and TRBJ2-7; TRBD1 aligns across 9 bases. The CDR3 is made up of 16 amino acids. CDR1 is MDHEN and CDR2 is SYDVKM in the germline V gene. V gave up 6 bases and J gave up 5 bases; unmatched junction bases: 14. This chain's CDR3 is CASSYVSGTGQHEQYF. The CDR3 coding sequence is TGTGCCAGCAGCTATGTTTCCGGGACAGGGCAACACGAGCAGTACTTC.